The 14 T cell receptor beta chains presented below share a single source sample, sequenced in a study of CD8 T cells in ankylosing spondylitis (dated by TCRdb to the late 2010s). The method behind the library was 5' RACE. Instrument on record: Illumina HiSeq 2500. The raw public reads went through TCRdb reprocessing: fastp at Q25, MiXCR clone calling, in-frame beta chains kept. Under each unique CDR3 protein, matching rows form one entry showing the most common genes and DNA. The sample table contains roughly 130,000 distinct CDR3 sequences; only one count was recorded for around 7% of them. The ten biggest clones cover 12% of the sample. Material for sequencing was blood, either unsorted or a sorted T cell fraction (not recorded which). These receptors came from a male donor with ankylosing spondylitis or in good health (not recorded which).

There are a few counts of this clonotype. The chain couples TRBV10-3 to TRBJ2-5; perhaps TRBD2 as D (5 bases). This CDR3 comprises 14 residues. CDR1 and CDR2 from the germline V gene are ENHRY and SYGVKD. The ends were cut back, 6 bases at V and 3 bases at J, with 14 bases in the middle. This CDR3 reads CAISLPGREETQYF. CDR3 sequence (DNA): TGTGCCATCAGCTTGCCGGGAAGAGAAGAGACCCAGTACTTC.

In its sample, this clonotype was seen many times. V is TRBV12-3 or TRBV12-4 and J is TRBJ2-7; tentatively, D is TRBD2 (7 bases). The CDR3 runs 13 residues. Trimming took 7 bases from V and 4 from J, leaving 14 bases between them. The CDR3 region is CASTKGGGYEQYF. Written as DNA, the CDR3 is TGTGCCAGCACCAAAGGGGGGGGGTACGAGCAGTACTTC.

This clonotype was seen at least ten times. This sequence joins TRBV10-3 and TRBJ2-2, with D perhaps matching TRBD1 (5 bases). Germline values: CDR1 ENHRY, CDR2 SYGVKD. V gave up 5 bases and J gave up 0 bases, with 10 bases separating them. This CDR3 has 15 amino acids. In DNA, the CDR3 is TGTGCCATCAGTTACAGGAGCGCGAACACCGGGGAGCTGTTTTTT. This codes for CAISYRSANTGELFF.

This clonotype was seen many times. The CDR3 protein is CASSLATGPDEQYF. In DNA, the CDR3 is TGCGCCAGCAGCTTGGCCACGGGCCCGGACGAGCAGTACTTC. V is TRBV5-1 and J is TRBJ2-7; no clear D gene. There are 14 residues in the CDR3. V gave up 0 bases and J gave up 5 bases, with 12 bases separating them. Germline CDR1 and CDR2: SGHRS and YFSETQ.

This clonotype came up many times. The genes are TRBV20-1 and TRBJ2-3, with D perhaps TRBD2 (5 bases). There are 11 residues in the CDR3. V was trimmed by 6 bases and J by 6 bases, leaving 10 bases between them. Germline CDR1 and CDR2: DFQATT and SNEGSKA (reference sequence). The CDR3 DNA is TGCAGTGCGAGCTTAGCGGATACGCAGTATTTT. Translated: CSASLADTQYF.

This clonotype was recorded at least ten times. The CDR3 sequence is CASRSSYEQYF. In DNA form, the CDR3 reads TGTGCCAGCAGATCATCCTACGAGCAGTACTTC. This sequence joins TRBV27 and TRBJ2-7; D not resolved. This CDR3 is 11 amino acids long. Germline V gives CDR1 MNHEY, CDR2 SMNVEV (reference sequence). Between the trimmed V and J ends, which lost 6 bases and 1 base, there was a span of 4 bases.

This clonotype came up many times. CDR3 DNA: TGTGCCATCAGTGTTCAGGCCGATCAGCCCCAGCATTTT. It yields the protein CAISVQADQPQHF. J is TRBJ1-5 and V is TRBV10-3; no firm D call. Germline loops: CDR1 ENHRY, CDR2 SYGVKD. Deletions cut 4 bases from V and 5 bases from J, with 9 bases between. CDR3 length equals 13 residues.

There are many counts of this clonotype. The V and J genes are TRBV5-6 and TRBJ2-4; 9 bases agree with TRBD2. CDR3 length: 17 amino acids. Germline values: CDR1 SGHDT, CDR2 YYEEEE. V lost 1 base, J lost 2 bases, and 7 bases stayed unmatched. The CDR3 coding sequence is TGTGCCAGCAGCTTGAGCAGCGGGAGGCCTTCCAAAAACATTCAGTACTTC. Its protein product is CASSLSSGRPSKNIQYF.

This clonotype has a handful of counts. This sequence joins TRBV11-2 and TRBJ2-3; either TRBD1 or TRBD2 may supply D (5 bases each). V lost 5 bases, J lost 4 bases, and 13 bases lay in between. The CDR3 has 14 amino acids. Per germline, CDR1 SGHAT and CDR2 FQNNGV. The CDR3 bases are TGTGCCAGCAGCCCAGCTGGGGGACCAGATACGCAGTATTTT. It yields the protein CASSPAGGPDTQYF.

This clonotype has a count of ten or more. The chain combines TRBV7-9 with TRBJ2-5, with D hard to call. The CDR3 has 12 residues. V was clipped by 5 bases and J by 4 bases, with 8 bases between them. Germline V gene data show CDR1 as SEHNR and CDR2 as FQNEAQ (reference sequence). The CDR3 region is CASSNAGETQYF. The CDR3 coding sequence is TGTGCCAGCAGCAATGCTGGAGAGACCCAGTACTTC.

This clonotype was observed at least ten times. The chain uses TRBV5-1 and TRBJ2-2, with D maybe TRBD2 (6 bases). CDR3 size: 16 residues. From germline, CDR1 is SGHRS and CDR2 YFSETQ. V lost 0 bases and J lost 4, with 13 bases in between. CDR3 loop: CASSLEAGLGTGELFF. The CDR3, as DNA: TGCGCCAGCAGCTTGGAGGCGGGGCTTGGCACCGGGGAGCTGTTTTTT.

The DNA of the CDR3 is TGCAGCGTTGAGTTCCGTCACCTGAAGGGACTGTTTTTT. Translated, it gives CSVEFRHLKGLFF. The chain is built from TRBV29-1 and TRBJ1-4; D is ambiguous. Germline assignment: CDR1 SQVTM and CDR2 ANQGSEA. The CDR3 runs 13 residues. Trimming stripped 3 bases from V and 13 bases from J, with 18 bases between. Full variable domain (missing parts from reference TRBV29-1 and TRBJ1-4): SAVISQKPSRDICQRGTSLTIQCQVDSQVTMMFWYRQQPGQSLTLIATANQGSEATYESGFVIDKFPISRPNLTFSTLTVSNMSPEDSSIYLCSVEFRHLKGLFFGSGTQLSVL.

The rearrangement links TRBV7-2 to TRBJ1-5; TRBD1 aligns across 7 bases. From germline, CDR1 is SGHTA and CDR2 FQGNSA. CDR3 length equals 16 residues. Trimming took 5 bases from V and 7 from J; bases not matched to a gene: 14. CDR3 in DNA: TGTGCCAGCAGCACCCGGGACAGATCGTTCGAACAGCCCCAGCATTTT. Translating it yields CASSTRDRSFEQPQHF.

This clonotype was recorded many times. This rearrangement joins TRBV18 to TRBJ2-1; 7 bases map to TRBD2. The length of the CDR3 is 13 residues. The V segment lost 2 bases and the J segment 10 bases; nucleotides outside the gene matches: 5. The germline CDR1 and CDR2 sequences are KGHSH and LQKENI. This CDR3 is CASSPRAGDEQFF. Written as DNA, the CDR3 is TGTGCCAGCTCACCAAGGGCGGGGGACGAGCAGTTCTTC.